Below, 20 T cell receptor beta chains from the same sample are listed, as sequenced in a study of somatic mutations in cytotoxic T cells in rheumatoid arthritis. Repertoires were generated with immunoSEQ multiplex PCR, while TCRdb's copy carries only in-frame clones and drops some. The sample records 13,000 or so clones, around 68% being singletons. Sample: CD8+ T cells sorted from blood. The receptors derive from an adult with rheumatoid arthritis.

The gene calls are TRBV9 and TRBJ2-3; D not certain. The germline gives CDR1 SGDLS, CDR2 YYNGEE. The length of the CDR3 is 12 residues. Trimming took off 3 bases at V and 6 bases at J, with 8 bases between the two ends. The DNA of the CDR3 is TGTGCCAGCAGCGGAATACTGGATACGCAGTATTTT. The encoded protein is CASSGILDTQYF. The full variable domain, its missing parts supplied by reference TRBV9 and TRBJ2-3, is DSGVTQTPKHLITATGQRVTLRCSPRSGDLSVYWYQQSLDQGLQFLIQYYNGEERAKGNILERFSAQQFPDLHSELNLSSLELGDSALYFCASSGILDTQYFGPGTRLTVL.

This chain links TRBV7-8 with TRBJ2-7; 9 bases map to TRBD2. The CDR3 is made up of 14 amino acids. V lost 2 bases, J lost 5 bases, and 4 bases stayed unmatched. CDR1 and CDR2 from the germline V gene are SGHVS and FQNEAQ. The CDR3 region is CASSLIAGVHEQYF. Here the CDR3 DNA reads TGTGCCAGCAGCTTAATAGCGGGGGTACACGAGCAGTACTTC.

The gene calls are TRBV28 and TRBJ2-1; D call uncertain. V lost 8 bases and J 2 bases, leaving 10 bases between the germline ends. Germline loops: CDR1 MDHEN, CDR2 SYDVKM. This CDR3 contains 13 residues. The CDR3 sequence is CASGSEPYNEQFF. CDR3 in DNA: TGTGCCAGCGGATCCGAACCCTACAATGAGCAGTTCTTC.

The rearrangement joins TRBV10-2 to TRBJ2-1; the D is unclear. Germline CDR1 is WSHSY and CDR2 is SAAADI. The V and J ends lost 2 bases and 4 bases respectively, with 12 bases between them. The CDR3 length is 15 residues. The CDR3 region is CASSEGPPAYNEQFF. DNA for the CDR3: TGCGCCAGCAGTGAGGGACCCCCAGCTTACAATGAGCAGTTCTTC.

This clone occurred once. The gene calls are TRBV7-6 and TRBJ2-7; 8 bases align to TRBD1. CDR1 is SGHVS, CDR2 FNYEAQ, per germline. V shed 5 bases, J shed 3 bases, and the junction held 6 bases outside the gene matches. This CDR3 spans 14 amino acids. CDR3: CASSKRTGLYEQYF. The CDR3 DNA follows: TGTGCCAGCAGCAAGAGGACAGGGCTCTACGAGCAGTACTTC. Full variable domain (missing parts from reference TRBV7-6 and TRBJ2-7): GAGVSQSPRYKVTKRGQDVALRCDPISGHVSLYWYRQALGQGPEFLTYFNYEAQQDKSGLPNDRFSAERPEGSISTLTIQRTEQRDSAMYRCASSKRTGLYEQYFGPGTRLTVT.

This sequence joins TRBV5-4 and TRBJ1-2, with 8 positions matching TRBD1. This CDR3 spans 13 amino acids. CDR1 and CDR2 from the germline V gene are SGHNT and YYREEE (reference sequence). V dropped 4 bases and J dropped 8; count of bases not matched to a gene: 7. CDR3 amino acids: CASSHQGAEGYTF. The CDR3 DNA follows: TGTGCCAGCAGCCATCAGGGGGCGGAAGGCTACACCTTC. The full variable domain, in which reference TRBV5-4 and TRBJ1-2 provide the parts outside the CDR3, is ETGVTQSPTHLIKTRGQQVTLRCSSQSGHNTVSWYQQALGQGPQFIFQYYREEENGRGNFPPRFSGLQFPNYSSELNVNALELDDSALYLCASSHQGAEGYTFGSGTRLTVV.

The V and J genes are TRBV2 and TRBJ2-3; D not certain. Trimming left V 5 bases short and J 1 base short, with 19 bases between. The germline V gene has CDR1 SNHLY and CDR2 FYNNEI. This CDR3 has 17 residues. The CDR3, as DNA: TGTGCCAGCAGTCGCCTCTCCCGACCCACCCGCACAGATACGCAGTATTTT. Translated, it gives CASSRLSRPTRTDTQYF.

Only a few counts were recorded for this clone. The chain links TRBV30 to TRBJ2-7, with TRBD1 identical over 7 bases. This CDR3 is 15 amino acids long. Trimming at V came to 3 bases and at J to 2 bases, leaving 10 bases not matched to a gene. The V gene's germline CDR1 is GTSNPN and CDR2 SVGIG (reference sequence). DNA for the CDR3: TGTGCCTGGAGGAGACCCAGCACAGGGGCCTACGAGCAGTACTTC. Amino acid sequence: CAWRRPSTGAYEQYF.

The chain combines TRBV27 with TRBJ2-7; 7 positions agree with TRBD1. Germline V gene data show CDR1 as MNHEY and CDR2 as SMNVEV (reference sequence). Trimming at V came to 5 bases and at J to 10 bases, leaving 5 bases not matched to a gene. The CDR3 contains 11 residues. CDR3 in amino acids: CASSLGTEQYF. DNA of the CDR3: TGTGCCAGCAGTCTCGGGACAGAACAGTACTTC.

The chain uses TRBV6-5 and TRBJ1-1, with 9 positions matching TRBD1. The CDR3 is 13 residues long. Germline assignment: CDR1 MNHEY and CDR2 SVGAGI. After removal of 6 bases from V and 8 bases from J, the junction contained 7 bases not matched to a gene. The CDR3 loop reads CASSARQGGEAFF. CDR3 nucleotides: TGTGCCAGCAGCGCCCGACAGGGGGGAGAAGCTTTCTTT.

The table lists this clone with a count of one. This sequence joins TRBV5-4 and TRBJ1-1; D is undetermined. Germline CDR1 SGHNT, CDR2 YYREEE (reference sequence). Between the trimmed V and J ends, which lost 5 bases and 2 bases, there was a span of 19 bases. The CDR3 totals 16 residues. For the CDR3, the DNA is TGTGCCAGCAGTTCCTCCGGACCGATCATAAACACTGAAGCTTTCTTT. It yields the protein CASSSSGPIINTEAFF.

By sample share, this clone is medium-sized. This CDR3 is CASSISGWSSYEQYF. In DNA form, the CDR3 reads TGTGCCAGTAGTATCTCTGGGTGGAGCTCCTACGAGCAGTACTTC. The chain couples TRBV19 to TRBJ2-7; no clear D. Germline CDR1 LNHDA, CDR2 SQIVND (reference sequence). Trimming took off 3 bases at V and 0 bases at J, with 12 bases between the two ends. The CDR3 spans 15 residues. The variable domain in full, with the rest retrieved from reference TRBV19 and TRBJ2-7, is DGGITQSPKYLFRKEGQNVTLSCEQNLNHDAMYWYRQDPGQGLRLIYYSQIVNDFQKGDIAEGYSVSREKKESFPLTVTSAQKNPTAFYLCASSISGWSSYEQYFGPGTRLTVT.

The genes are TRBV9 and TRBJ2-6; TRBD1 matches at 9 bases. This CDR3 is built from 18 residues. CDR1 is SGDLS and CDR2 is YYNGEE in the germline V gene. With 4 bases clipped from V and 0 bases from J, the junction kept 8 bases outside the gene matches. The CDR3 nucleotides read TGTGCCAGCAGCTACTCGGGACAGGGAGACTCTGGGGCCAACGTCCTGACTTTC. This codes for CASSYSGQGDSGANVLTF.

This clone was recorded a few times. This sequence joins TRBV29-1 and TRBJ2-1; TRBD1 agrees at 10 bases. The junction had 7 bases not matched to a gene; V was cut back by 5 bases and J by 3 bases. CDR1 and CDR2 from the germline V gene are SQVTM and ANQGSEA. The CDR3 has 15 residues. The DNA of the CDR3 is TGCAGCGTTCTTCGTGGGACAGGGGTCTACAATGAGCAGTTCTTC. This codes for CSVLRGTGVYNEQFF.

The rearrangement links TRBV6-6 to TRBJ2-7; no reliable D call. Germline lookup yields CDR1 MNHNY and CDR2 SVGAGI (reference sequence). This CDR3 comprises 12 residues. V lost 7 bases and J lost 9, with 16 bases in between. CDR3 loop: CASNSNAEGQYF. CDR3 in DNA: TGTGCCAGCAATTCAAACGCTGAAGGGCAGTACTTC.

Details on this clone: One end of the junction fails to match germline, which may point to a read error. The V and J genes are TRBV7-7 and TRBJ2-3, with D tentatively TRBD2 (6 bases). In germline, CDR1 is SSHAT, CDR2 FNYEAQ (reference sequence). CDR3 length: 14 residues. The CDR3 spells CASSLFAGTDTQYF. The CDR3 DNA follows: TGTGCTAGCAGCCTATTTGCGGGGACAGATACGCAGTATTTT.

The chain joins TRBV7-9 to TRBJ2-5; 12 bases agree with TRBD1. With V trimmed by 6 bases and J by 5 bases, 7 bases remained unmatched. CDR3 length: 15 residues. Germline CDR1 reads SEHNR; CDR2 reads FQNEAQ (reference sequence). Written as DNA, the CDR3 is TGTGCCAGCAGGCCGGGGGACAGGGGGCAGGAGACCCAGTACTTC. As protein: CASRPGDRGQETQYF.

The V gene is TRBV6-1, the J gene TRBJ2-7; D uncertain. Trimming took off 0 bases at V and 1 base at J, with 10 bases between the two ends. This CDR3 contains 15 residues. Germline CDR1 is MNHNS and CDR2 is SASEGT. CDR3 in amino acids: CASSEAQDSSYEQYF. CDR3 bases: TGTGCCAGCAGTGAAGCCCAGGATTCTTCCTACGAGCAGTACTTC.

The rearrangement links TRBV28 to TRBJ2-1; TRBD1 matches at 8 bases. CDR1 MDHEN and CDR2 SYDVKM come from the germline V gene. J was trimmed by 0 bases and V by 10 bases; bases with no gene match: 8. The CDR3 has 15 amino acids. The CDR3 sequence: CAIGGTGGSYNEQFF. For the CDR3, the DNA is TGTGCCATCGGGGGTACAGGGGGCTCCTACAATGAGCAGTTCTTC.

The CDR3 is CASVGDTQYF. CDR3 coding DNA: TGTGCCAGTGTAGGAGATACGCAGTATTTT. The rearrangement uses TRBV2 and TRBJ2-3; no definite D call. The CDR3 covers 10 residues. Germline CDR1 and CDR2: SNHLY and FYNNEI. Trimming left V 9 bases short and J 5 bases short, with 6 bases between.